The clone carrying this T cell receptor (beta chain) was seen at least ten times. No antigen is known for it. Time point given: patch test 1, 2 weeks after DPC sensitization. Sample treatment: therapeutic diphenylcyclopropenone sensitization with weekly scalp DPC. Patients had alopecia, were aged 18 to 70, and were not pregnant. This record comes from a study of human T cells and chemical hapten exposure. General study points: TCRs whose frequency exceeded 1 in 1000 remained the same following DPC sensitization.

A single record per CDR3 protein comes from TCRdb applying MiXCR to the RACE reads. The top ten clones hold less than 2% of a sample with around 150,000 distinct CDR3 sequences, approximately 14% of them seen once. Germline CDR1 and CDR2: SGDLS and YYNGEE. This CDR3 has 14 residues. V dropped 2 bases and J dropped 1 base, with 8 bases sitting between them. The material was whole blood, obtained in connection with sensitization to the hapten diphenylcyclopropenone (DPC). The TCR sequence derives from a woman aged 25 to 45 with alopecia areata. Some clones in this sample may be carry-over from other donors' samples. V usage is TRBV9 and J usage is TRBJ2-3; D is ambiguous. For the CDR3, the DNA is TGTGCCAGCAGCGTCTCACTTCGCACAGATACGCAGTATTTT. Its protein is CASSVSLRTDTQYF.